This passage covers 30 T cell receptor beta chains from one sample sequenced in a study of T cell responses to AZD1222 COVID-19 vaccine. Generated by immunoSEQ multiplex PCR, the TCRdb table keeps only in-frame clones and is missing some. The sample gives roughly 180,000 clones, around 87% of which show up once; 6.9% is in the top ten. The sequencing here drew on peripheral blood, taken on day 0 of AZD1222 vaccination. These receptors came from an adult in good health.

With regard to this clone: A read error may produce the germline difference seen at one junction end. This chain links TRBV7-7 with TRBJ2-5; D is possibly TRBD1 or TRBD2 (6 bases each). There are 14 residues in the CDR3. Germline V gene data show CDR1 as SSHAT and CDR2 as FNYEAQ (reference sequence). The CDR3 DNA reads TGTGCTAGCAGCACCAAACAGGGAGGAGAGACCCAGTACTTC. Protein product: CASSTKQGGETQYF.

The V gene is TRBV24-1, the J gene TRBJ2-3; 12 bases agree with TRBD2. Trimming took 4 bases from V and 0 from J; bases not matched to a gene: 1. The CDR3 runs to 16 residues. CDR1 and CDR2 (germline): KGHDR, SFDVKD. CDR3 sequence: CATSEGTSGSTDTQYF. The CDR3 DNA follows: TGTGCCACCAGTGAAGGGACTAGCGGGAGCACAGATACGCAGTATTTT.

As DNA, the CDR3 is TGTGCCAGCTCACCCCTGGACAGCCAAGAGACCCAGTACTTC. Amino acids: CASSPLDSQETQYF. This rearrangement joins TRBV18 to TRBJ2-5, with D perhaps TRBD1 (6 bases). The CDR3 spans 14 residues. CDR1 is KGHSH and CDR2 is LQKENI in the germline V gene. Trimming took 3 bases from V and 1 from J, leaving 9 bases between them.

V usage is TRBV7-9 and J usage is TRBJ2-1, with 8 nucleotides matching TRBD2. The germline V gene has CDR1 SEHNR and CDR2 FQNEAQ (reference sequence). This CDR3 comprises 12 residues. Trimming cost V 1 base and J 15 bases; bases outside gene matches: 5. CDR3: CASSLVSGETFF. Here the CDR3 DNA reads TGTGCCAGCAGCTTAGTTAGCGGGGAAACGTTCTTC. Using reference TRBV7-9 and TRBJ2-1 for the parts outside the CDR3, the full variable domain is DTGVSQNPRHKITKRGQNVTFRCDPISEHNRLYWYRQTLGQGPEFLTYFQNEAQLEKSRLLSDRFSAERPKGSFSTLEIQRTEQGDSAMYLCASSLVSGETFFGPGTRLTVL.

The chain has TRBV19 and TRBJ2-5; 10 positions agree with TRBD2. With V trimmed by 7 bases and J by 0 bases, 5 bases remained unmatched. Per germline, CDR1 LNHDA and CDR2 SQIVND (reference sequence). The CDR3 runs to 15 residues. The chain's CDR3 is CASKISGGYQETQYF. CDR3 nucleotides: TGTGCCAGTAAGATTAGCGGGGGGTACCAAGAGACCCAGTACTTC.

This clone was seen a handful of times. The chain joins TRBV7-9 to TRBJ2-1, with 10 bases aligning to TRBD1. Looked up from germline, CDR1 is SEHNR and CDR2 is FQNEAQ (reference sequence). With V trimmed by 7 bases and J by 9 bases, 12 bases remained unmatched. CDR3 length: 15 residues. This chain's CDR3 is CASTKDGGQGFEQFF. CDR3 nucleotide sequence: TGTGCCAGCACCAAAGATGGGGGACAGGGGTTTGAGCAGTTCTTC.

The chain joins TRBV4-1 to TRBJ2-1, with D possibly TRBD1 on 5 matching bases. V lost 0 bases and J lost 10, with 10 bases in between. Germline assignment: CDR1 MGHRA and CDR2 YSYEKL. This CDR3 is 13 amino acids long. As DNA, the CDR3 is TGCGCCAGCAGCCAAGACCAGGGTTTAGAGCAGTTCTTC. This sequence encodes CASSQDQGLEQFF.

CDR3 nucleotide sequence: TGCGCCAGCAGCTCCGACGTCGGGACAGGGATTAAACGATACACCGGGGAGCTGTTTTTT. This translates into CASSSDVGTGIKRYTGELFF. The chain has TRBV5-1 and TRBJ2-2; 9 bases fit TRBD1. The CDR3 is 20 amino acids. The J segment lost 3 bases and the V segment lost 3 bases, leaving 18 bases of the junction unmatched. Germline V gene lookup returns CDR1 SGHRS and CDR2 YFSETQ.

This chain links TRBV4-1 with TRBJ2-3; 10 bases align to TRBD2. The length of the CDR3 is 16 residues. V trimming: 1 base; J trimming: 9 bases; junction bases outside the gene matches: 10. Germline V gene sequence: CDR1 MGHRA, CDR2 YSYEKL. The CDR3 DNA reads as TGCGCCAGCAGCCAAGTCCCAGCGGGGGGGCCCGGGACGCAGTATTTT. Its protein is CASSQVPAGGPGTQYF.

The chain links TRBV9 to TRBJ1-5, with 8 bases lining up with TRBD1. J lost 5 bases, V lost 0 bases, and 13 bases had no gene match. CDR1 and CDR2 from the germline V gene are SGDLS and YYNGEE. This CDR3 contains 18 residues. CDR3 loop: CASSVGPGGQGFDQPQHF. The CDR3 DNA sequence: TGTGCCAGCAGCGTAGGTCCCGGTGGACAGGGTTTTGATCAGCCCCAGCATTTT.

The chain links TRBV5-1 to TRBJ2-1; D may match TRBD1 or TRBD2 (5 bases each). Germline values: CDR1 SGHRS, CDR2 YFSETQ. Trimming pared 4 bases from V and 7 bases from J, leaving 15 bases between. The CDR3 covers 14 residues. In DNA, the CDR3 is TGCGCCAGCAGCCAGAGCAGGGAGCTAAATGAGCAGTTCTTC. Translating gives CASSQSRELNEQFF. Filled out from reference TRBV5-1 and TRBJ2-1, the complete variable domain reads KAGVTQTPRYLIKTRGQQVTLSCSPISGHRSVSWYQQTPGQGLQFLFEYFSETQRNKGNFPGRFSGRQFSNSRSEMNVSTLELGDSALYLCASSQSRELNEQFFGPGTRLTVL.

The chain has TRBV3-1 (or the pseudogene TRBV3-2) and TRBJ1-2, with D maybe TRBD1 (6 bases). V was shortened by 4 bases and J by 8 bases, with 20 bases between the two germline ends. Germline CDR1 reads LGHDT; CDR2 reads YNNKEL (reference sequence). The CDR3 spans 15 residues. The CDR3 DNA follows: TGTGCCAGCAGCCCTCGCGACACAGGGTTGGGAGGCTACACCTTC. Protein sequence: CASSPRDTGLGGYTF.

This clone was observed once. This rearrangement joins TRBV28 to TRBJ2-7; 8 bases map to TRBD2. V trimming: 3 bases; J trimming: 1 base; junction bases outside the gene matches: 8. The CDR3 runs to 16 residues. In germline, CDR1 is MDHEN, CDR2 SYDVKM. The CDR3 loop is CASSFSGADESYEQYF. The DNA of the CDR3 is TGTGCCAGCAGTTTTAGCGGGGCGGACGAATCCTACGAGCAGTACTTC.

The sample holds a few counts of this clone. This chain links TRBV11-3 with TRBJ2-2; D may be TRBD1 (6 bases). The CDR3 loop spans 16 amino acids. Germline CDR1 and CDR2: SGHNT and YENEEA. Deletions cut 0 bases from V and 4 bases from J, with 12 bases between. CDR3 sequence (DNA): TGTGCCAGCAGCTTAGACTCGGGACACCTCACCGGGGAGCTGTTTTTT. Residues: CASSLDSGHLTGELFF.

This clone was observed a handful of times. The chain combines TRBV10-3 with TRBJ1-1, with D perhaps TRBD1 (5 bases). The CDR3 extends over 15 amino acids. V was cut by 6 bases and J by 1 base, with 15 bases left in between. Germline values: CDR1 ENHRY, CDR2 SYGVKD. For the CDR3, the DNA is TGTGCCATCAGCCTAATGGACGGGGCGAACACTGAAGCTTTCTTT. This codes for CAISLMDGANTEAFF.

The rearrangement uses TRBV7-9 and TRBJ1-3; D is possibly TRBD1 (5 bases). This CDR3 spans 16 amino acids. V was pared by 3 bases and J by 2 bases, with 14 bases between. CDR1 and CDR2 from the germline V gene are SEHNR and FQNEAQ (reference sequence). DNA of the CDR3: TGTGCCAGCAGCTTCAAATCCACAGGACCTGGAAACACCATATATTTT. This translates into CASSFKSTGPGNTIYF.

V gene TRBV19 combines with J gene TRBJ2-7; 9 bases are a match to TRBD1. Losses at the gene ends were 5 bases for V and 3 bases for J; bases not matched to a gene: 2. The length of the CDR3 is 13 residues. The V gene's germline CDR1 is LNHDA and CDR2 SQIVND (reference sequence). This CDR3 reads CASSAGQGYEQYF. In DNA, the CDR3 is TGTGCCAGTAGTGCGGGACAGGGCTACGAGCAGTACTTC.

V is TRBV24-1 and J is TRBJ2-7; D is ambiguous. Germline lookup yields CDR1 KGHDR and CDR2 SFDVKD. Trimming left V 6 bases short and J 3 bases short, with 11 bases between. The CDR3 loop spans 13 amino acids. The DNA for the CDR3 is TGTGCCACCAGTCCCCAGAATCACTACGAGCAGTACTTC. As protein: CATSPQNHYEQYF.

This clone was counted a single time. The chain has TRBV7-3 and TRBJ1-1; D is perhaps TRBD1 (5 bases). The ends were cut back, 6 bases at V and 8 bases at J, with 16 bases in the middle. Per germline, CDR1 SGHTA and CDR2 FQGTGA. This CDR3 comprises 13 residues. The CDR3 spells CASSRGVGGEAFF. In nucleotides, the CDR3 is TGTGCCAGCAGTCGAGGGGTGGGCGGGGAAGCTTTCTTT.

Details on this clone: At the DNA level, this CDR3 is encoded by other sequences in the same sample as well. The CDR3 is CASSLDPGSYNEQFF. The CDR3, as DNA: TGTGCCAGCAGCTTAGATCCGGGTTCCTACAATGAGCAGTTCTTC. The chain uses TRBV11-3 and TRBJ2-1; D is unclear. The germline V gene has CDR1 SGHNT and CDR2 YENEEA. The CDR3 covers 15 residues. The V end lost 0 bases, the J end lost 1 base, and 7 bases lay between the germline ends.

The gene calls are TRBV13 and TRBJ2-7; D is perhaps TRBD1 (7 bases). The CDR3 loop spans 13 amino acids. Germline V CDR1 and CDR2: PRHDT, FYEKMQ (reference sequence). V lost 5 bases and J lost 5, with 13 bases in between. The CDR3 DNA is TGTGCCAGCAGCGGAGGGACAGAACACGAGCAGTACTTC. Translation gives CASSGGTEHEQYF.

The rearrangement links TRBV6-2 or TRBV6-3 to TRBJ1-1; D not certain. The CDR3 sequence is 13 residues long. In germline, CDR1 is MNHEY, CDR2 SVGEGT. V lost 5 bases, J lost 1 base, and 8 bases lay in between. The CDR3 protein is CASSDVENTEAFF. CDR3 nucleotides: TGTGCCAGCAGTGATGTTGAGAACACTGAAGCTTTCTTT.

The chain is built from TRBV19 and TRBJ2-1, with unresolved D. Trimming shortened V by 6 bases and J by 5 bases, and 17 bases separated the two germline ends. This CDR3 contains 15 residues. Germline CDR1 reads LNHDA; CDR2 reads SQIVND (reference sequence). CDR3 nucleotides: TGTGCCAGTAGGCTCCCCACCTCCCCACACAATGAGCAGTTCTTC. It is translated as CASRLPTSPHNEQFF.

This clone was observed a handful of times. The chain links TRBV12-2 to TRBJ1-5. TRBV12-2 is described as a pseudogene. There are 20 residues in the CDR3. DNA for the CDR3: TGTGCAAGTCGCTTCGTCTTTGGAGCCTACTGCGATTATAGCAATCAGCCCCAGCATTTT. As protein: CASRFVFGAYCDYSNQPQHF.

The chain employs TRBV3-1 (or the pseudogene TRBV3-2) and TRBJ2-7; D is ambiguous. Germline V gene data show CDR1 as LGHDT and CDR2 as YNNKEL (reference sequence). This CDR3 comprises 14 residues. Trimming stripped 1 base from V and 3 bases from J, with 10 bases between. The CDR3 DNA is TGTGCCAGCAGCCAAGGAAAGGTAATCTACGAGCAGTACTTC. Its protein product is CASSQGKVIYEQYF.

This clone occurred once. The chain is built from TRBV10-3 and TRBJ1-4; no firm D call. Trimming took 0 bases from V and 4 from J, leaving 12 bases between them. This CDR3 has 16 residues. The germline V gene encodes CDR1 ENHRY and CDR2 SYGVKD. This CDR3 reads CAISESRAVDNEKLFF. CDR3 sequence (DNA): TGTGCCATCAGTGAGTCGAGGGCGGTGGATAATGAAAAACTGTTTTTT.

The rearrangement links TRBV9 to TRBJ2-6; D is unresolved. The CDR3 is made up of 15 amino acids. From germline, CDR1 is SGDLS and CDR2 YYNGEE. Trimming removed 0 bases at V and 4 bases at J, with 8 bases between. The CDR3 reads CASSVAPIGANVLTF. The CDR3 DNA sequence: TGTGCCAGCAGCGTAGCCCCGATCGGGGCCAACGTCCTGACTTTC.

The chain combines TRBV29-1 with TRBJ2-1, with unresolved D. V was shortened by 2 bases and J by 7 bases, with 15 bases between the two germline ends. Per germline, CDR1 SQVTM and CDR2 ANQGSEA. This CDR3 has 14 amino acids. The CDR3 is CSVEPGLLVNEQFF. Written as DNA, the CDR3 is TGCAGCGTTGAACCTGGGTTATTGGTTAATGAGCAGTTCTTC.

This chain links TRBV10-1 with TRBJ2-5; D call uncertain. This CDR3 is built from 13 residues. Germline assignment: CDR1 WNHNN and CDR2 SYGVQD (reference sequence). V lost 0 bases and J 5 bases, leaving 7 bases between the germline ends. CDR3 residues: CASSESMTETQYF. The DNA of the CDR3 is TGCGCCAGCAGTGAGTCGATGACCGAGACCCAGTACTTC.

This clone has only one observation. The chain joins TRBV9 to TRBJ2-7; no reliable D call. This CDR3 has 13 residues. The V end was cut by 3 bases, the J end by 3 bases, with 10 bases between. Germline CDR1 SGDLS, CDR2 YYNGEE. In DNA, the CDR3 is TGTGCCAGCAGCGGGAAGAAGTACTACGAGCAGTACTTC. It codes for CASSGKKYYEQYF.